This T cell receptor beta chain was sequenced during a study of T cells in Graves' hyperthyroidism and ophthalmopathy. Ophthalmopathy patients showed a Clinical Activity Score of at least 3, NOSPECS grade of at least 4 and duration under 3 months. This sample holds PBMCs from 8 to 10 ml fresh peripheral blood. This clonotype was counted at least ten times. Its matching antigen is unknown. Regions amplified from RNA transcripts were the TCR beta CDR3 regions. TCR CDR3 regions were first amplified by RT-PCR with HTBI primers. TCRdb reanalysed the multiplex PCR reads using MiXCR and keeps one entry per CDR3 protein. The sample lists more than 50,000 distinct CDR3 sequences, roughly 50% occurring once. Study-level results: Blood also showed most of the thyroid clonotypes that were expanded above 0.001. Ophthalmopathy could be told apart from stable hyperthyroidism with a 13 V-J model.

Germline-derived CDR1 and CDR2 are SEHNR and FQNEAQ (reference sequence). The V gene lost 3 bases and the J gene lost 0 bases, with 4 bases spanning the gap. The CDR3 runs 13 residues. The chain employs TRBV7-9 and TRBJ2-3; no clear D. The sequencing sample was made of blood. The TCR originated in a woman aged 25 to 39 with Graves' ophthalmopathy. CDR3 residues: CASSLSSTDTQYF. The DNA of the CDR3 is TGTGCCAGCAGCTTGTCTAGCACAGATACGCAGTATTTT.